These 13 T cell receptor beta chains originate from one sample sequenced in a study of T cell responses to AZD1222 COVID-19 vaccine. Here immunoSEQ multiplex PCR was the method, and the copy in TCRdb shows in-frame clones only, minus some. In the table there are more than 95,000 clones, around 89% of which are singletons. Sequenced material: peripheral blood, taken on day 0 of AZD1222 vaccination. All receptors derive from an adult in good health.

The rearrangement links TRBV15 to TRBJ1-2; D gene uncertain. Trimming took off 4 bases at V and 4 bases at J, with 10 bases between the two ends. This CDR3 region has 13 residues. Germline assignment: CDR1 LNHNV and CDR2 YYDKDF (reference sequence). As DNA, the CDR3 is TGTGCCACCAGCATTGAGGGCGGCTATGGCTACACCTTC. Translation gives CATSIEGGYGYTF.

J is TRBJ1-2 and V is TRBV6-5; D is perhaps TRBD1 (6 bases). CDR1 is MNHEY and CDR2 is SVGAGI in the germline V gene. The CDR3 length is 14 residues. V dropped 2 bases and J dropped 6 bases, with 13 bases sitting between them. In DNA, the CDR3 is TGTGCCAGCAGTTACCTCGGACAGCTTAATGGCTACACCTTC. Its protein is CASSYLGQLNGYTF.

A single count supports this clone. CDR3: CASSPVVQAGYGYTF. The CDR3 DNA reads as TGTGCCAGCTCACCAGTGGTACAGGCAGGGTACGGCTACACCTTC. The chain has TRBV18 and TRBJ1-2, with D perhaps TRBD1 (5 bases). The CDR3 has 15 amino acids. The V and J ends lost 2 bases and 8 bases respectively, with 18 bases between them. CDR1 and CDR2 from the germline V gene are KGHSH and LQKENI. The variable domain in full, with the rest retrieved from reference TRBV18 and TRBJ1-2, is NAGVMQNPRHLVRRRGQEARLRCSPMKGHSHVYWYRQLPEEGLKFMVYLQKENIIDESGMPKERFSAEFPKEGPSILRIQQVVRGDSAAYFCASSPVVQAGYGYTFGSGTRLTVV.

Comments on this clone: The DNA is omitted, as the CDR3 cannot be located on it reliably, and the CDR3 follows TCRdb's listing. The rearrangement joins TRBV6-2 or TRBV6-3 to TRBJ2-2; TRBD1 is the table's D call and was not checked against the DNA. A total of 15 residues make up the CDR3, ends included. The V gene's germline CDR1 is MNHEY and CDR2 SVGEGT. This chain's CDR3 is CASSSSPGPTGELFF.

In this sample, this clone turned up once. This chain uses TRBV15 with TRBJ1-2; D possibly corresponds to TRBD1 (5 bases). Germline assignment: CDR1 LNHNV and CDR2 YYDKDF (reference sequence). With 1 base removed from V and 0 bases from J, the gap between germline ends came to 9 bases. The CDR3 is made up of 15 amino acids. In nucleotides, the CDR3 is TGTGCCACCAGCAGAGGGGGACGGACTAACTATGGCTACACCTTC. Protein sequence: CATSRGGRTNYGYTF.

The CDR3 DNA reads as TGTGCCAGCAGCACCCCGACAGGTCCGGAGGGCTCCTATAATTCACCCCTCCACTTT. Residues: CASSTPTGPEGSYNSPLHF. The chain employs TRBV9 and TRBJ1-6; D is perhaps TRBD1 (6 bases). V was clipped by 4 bases and J by 0 bases, with 20 bases between them. The length of the CDR3 is 19 residues. The germline V gene has CDR1 SGDLS and CDR2 YYNGEE.

CDR3: CASSPSPGDEQFF. The CDR3 DNA sequence: TGTGCCAGCAGCCCAAGCCCAGGGGATGAGCAGTTCTTC. The genes are TRBV9 and TRBJ2-1; a possible D gene is TRBD1 (6 bases). CDR3 size: 13 residues. The V end lost 4 bases, the J end lost 8 bases, and 13 bases lay between the germline ends. Germline V CDR1 and CDR2: SGDLS, YYNGEE.

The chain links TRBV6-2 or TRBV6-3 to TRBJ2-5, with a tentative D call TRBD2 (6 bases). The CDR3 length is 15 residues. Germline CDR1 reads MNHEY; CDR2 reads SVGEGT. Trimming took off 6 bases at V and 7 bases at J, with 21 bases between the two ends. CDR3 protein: CASSISGVKTGTQYF. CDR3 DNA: TGTGCCAGCAGCATATCGGGAGTTAAGACGGGGACCCAGTACTTC.

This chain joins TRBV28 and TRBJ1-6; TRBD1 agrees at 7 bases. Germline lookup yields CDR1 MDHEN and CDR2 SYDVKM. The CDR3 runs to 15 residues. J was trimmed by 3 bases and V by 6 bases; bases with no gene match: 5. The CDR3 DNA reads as TGTGCCAGCAGCCCAGGGGGGGGCTATAATTCACCCCTCCACTTT. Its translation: CASSPGGGYNSPLHF.

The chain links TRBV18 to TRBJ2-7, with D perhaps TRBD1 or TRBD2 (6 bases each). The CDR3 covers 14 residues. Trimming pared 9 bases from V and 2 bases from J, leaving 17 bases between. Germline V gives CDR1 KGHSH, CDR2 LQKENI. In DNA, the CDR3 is TGTGCCAGTCACCAATCGGGGGCCACCTACGAGCAGTACTTC. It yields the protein CASHQSGATYEQYF.

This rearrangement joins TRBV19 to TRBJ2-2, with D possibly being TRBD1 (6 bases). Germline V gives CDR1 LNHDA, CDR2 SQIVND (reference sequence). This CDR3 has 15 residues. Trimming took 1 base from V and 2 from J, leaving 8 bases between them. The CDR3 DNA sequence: TGTGCCAGTAGTATAGGGGGGCGCAACACCGGGGAGCTGTTTTTT. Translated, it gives CASSIGGRNTGELFF.

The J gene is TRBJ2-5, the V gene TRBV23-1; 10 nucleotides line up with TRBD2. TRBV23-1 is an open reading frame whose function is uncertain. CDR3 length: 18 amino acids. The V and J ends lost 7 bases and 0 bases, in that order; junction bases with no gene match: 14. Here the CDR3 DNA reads TGCGCCAGCATTCGCCCAGCGGGGGGGCCATCGAACCAAGAGACCCAGTACTTC. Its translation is CASIRPAGGPSNQETQYF.

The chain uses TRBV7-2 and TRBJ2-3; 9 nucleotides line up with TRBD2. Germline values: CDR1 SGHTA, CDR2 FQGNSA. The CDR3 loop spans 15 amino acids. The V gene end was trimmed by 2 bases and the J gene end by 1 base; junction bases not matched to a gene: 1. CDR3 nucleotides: TGTGCCAGCAGCTTAAGACTAGCGGGCACAGATACGCAGTATTTT. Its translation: CASSLRLAGTDTQYF.